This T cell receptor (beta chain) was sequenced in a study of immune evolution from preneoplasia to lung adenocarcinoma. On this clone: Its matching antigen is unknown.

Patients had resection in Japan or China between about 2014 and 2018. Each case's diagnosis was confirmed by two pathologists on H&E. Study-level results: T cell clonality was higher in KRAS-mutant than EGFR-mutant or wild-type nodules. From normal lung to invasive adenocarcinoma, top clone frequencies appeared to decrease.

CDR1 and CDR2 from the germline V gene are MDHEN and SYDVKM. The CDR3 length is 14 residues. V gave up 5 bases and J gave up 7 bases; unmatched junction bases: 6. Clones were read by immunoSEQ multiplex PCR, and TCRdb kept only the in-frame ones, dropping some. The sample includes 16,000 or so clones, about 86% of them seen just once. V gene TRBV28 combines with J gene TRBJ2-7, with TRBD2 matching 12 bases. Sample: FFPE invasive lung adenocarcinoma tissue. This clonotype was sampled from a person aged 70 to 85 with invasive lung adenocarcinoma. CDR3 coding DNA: TGTGCCAGCAGTGTACTAGCGGGAGGACGGGAGCAGTACTTC. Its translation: CASSVLAGGREQYF.